What follows describes a single TCR beta chain. Its antigen remains unidentified. The record originates from a study of T cell responses to AZD1222 COVID-19 vaccine. This table comes from immunoSEQ multiplex PCR, and its TCRdb copy is limited to in-frame clones, with some not included. Of about 120,000 clones detected, about 90% appear once; the ten largest clones hold about 14%. Findings and limits, study-wide: Females made up more of the donors, who were largely white British, and clonal diversity may have come out too low. Two doses of AZD1222 preceded a rise in Spike-specific TCR breadth and depth.

The V and J ends lost 5 bases and 10 bases respectively, with 12 bases between them. Germline CDR1 LNHNV, CDR2 YYDKDF (reference sequence). The CDR3 spans 12 residues. The starting material was peripheral blood, obtained on day 0 of AZD1222 vaccination. The clonotype was recovered from an adult in good health. The rearrangement joins TRBV15 to TRBJ2-1; D tentatively reads TRBD1 or TRBD2 (5 bases each). CDR3 loop: CATSQGGSEQFF. CDR3 nucleotides: TGTGCCACCAGCCAGGGCGGGTCAGAGCAGTTCTTC.